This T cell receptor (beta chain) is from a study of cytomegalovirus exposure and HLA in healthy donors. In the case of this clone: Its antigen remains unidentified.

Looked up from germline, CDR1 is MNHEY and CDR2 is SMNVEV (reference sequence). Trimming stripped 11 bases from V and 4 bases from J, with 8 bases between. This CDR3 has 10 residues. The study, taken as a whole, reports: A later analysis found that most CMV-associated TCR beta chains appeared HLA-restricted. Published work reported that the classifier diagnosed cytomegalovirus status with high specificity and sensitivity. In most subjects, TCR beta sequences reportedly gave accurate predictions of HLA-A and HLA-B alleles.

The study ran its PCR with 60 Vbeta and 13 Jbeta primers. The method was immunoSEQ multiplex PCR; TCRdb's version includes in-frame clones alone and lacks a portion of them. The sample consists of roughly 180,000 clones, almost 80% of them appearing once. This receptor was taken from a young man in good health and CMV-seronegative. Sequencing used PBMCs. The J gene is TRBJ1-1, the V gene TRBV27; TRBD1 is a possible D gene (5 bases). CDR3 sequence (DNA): TGTGCCTCGGGGGGCACTGAAGCTTTCTTT. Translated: CASGGTEAFF.